This is a list of T cell receptor beta chains from one sample in a study of blood T cell repertoires in COVID-19. The protocol was immunoSEQ multiplex PCR, while the TCRdb copy is restricted to in-frame clones and leaves out a portion. The sample contains around 300,000 clones, around 89% of which appear only once. Specimen: peripheral blood. These receptors were taken from a woman between 25 and 40 years old with COVID-19, enrolled during active disease. Both conserved end residues are part of each CDR3. D genes are given only for firm matches. Clone size, where shown, is once, few, many, or a class for clones that have expanded.

J,size,D,V,CDR3,DNA
TRBJ2-7,-,-,TRBV2,CASSEWVGSNYEQYF,TGTGCCAGCAGTGAATGGGTCGGGTCCAACTACGAGCAGTACTTC
TRBJ2-1,-,TRBD2,TRBV25-1,CASSTISGLVMGEQFF,TGTGCCAGCAGTACTATTTCGGGACTAGTAATGGGTGAGCAGTTCTTC
TRBJ1-1,-,-,TRBV19,CASSGTPSAEAFF,TGTGCCAGTAGTGGGACTCCGTCTGCTGAAGCTTTCTTT
TRBJ2-1,-,-,TRBV27,CASSLSPDRRDEQFF,TGTGCCAGCAGTTTATCCCCCGACAGGCGGGATGAGCAGTTCTTC
TRBJ1-3,-,-,TRBV5-1,CASGAGVSGNTIYF,TGCGCCAGCGGCGCGGGGGTTTCGGGAAACACCATATATTTT
TRBJ2-3,-,-,TRBV25-1,CASTQSTDTQYF,TGTGCCAGCACCCAAAGCACAGATACGCAGTATTTT
TRBJ1-2,-,-,TRBV23-1,CASTRGDRLYGYTF,TGCGCCAGCACCCGGGGTGACAGGCTCTATGGCTACACCTTC
TRBJ1-2,few,-,TRBV5-5,CATLRRGYNYGYTF,TGTGCCACCCTGCGTAGAGGATATAACTATGGCTACACCTTC
TRBJ1-5,-,TRBD1,TRBV6-5,CASSPRGTGHQPQHF,TGTGCCAGCAGTCCTCGCGGGACAGGGCATCAGCCCCAGCATTTT
TRBJ1-1,-,-,TRBV6-5,CASRNRAMSTEAFF,TGTGCCAGCAGAAACAGAGCCATGAGCACTGAAGCTTTCTTT
TRBJ1-1,-,-,TRBV9,CASSTITGKNTEAFF,TGTGCCAGCAGCACAATAACAGGGAAGAACACTGAAGCTTTCTTT
TRBJ1-1,-,-,TRBV20-1,CSARDDIEAFF,TGCAGTGCTAGAGATGACATTGAAGCTTTCTTT
TRBJ1-2,-,TRBD1,TRBV5-5,CASTLDRIALNYGYTF,TGTGCCAGCACCCTGGACAGGATAGCACTTAACTATGGCTACACCTTC
TRBJ2-3,-,TRBD2,TRBV7-2,CASSPSPGAGARTQYF,TGTGCCAGCAGCCCCTCACCCGGAGCGGGGGCTCGGACCCAGTATTTT
TRBJ1-2,-,-,TRBV5-4,CASRQEEFYGYTF,TGTGCCAGCAGGCAAGAGGAATTTTATGGCTACACCTTC
TRBJ2-4,few,-,TRBV19,CASSIDPRQVQYF,TGTGCCAGTAGTATAGATCCCAGACAGGTTCAGTACTTC
TRBJ1-4,-,-,TRBV5-1,CASRQGTGLEKLFF,TGCGCCAGCAGGCAGGGGACGGGGCTTGAAAAACTGTTTTTT
TRBJ2-2,-,TRBD2,TRBV5-4,CASSLGEGTGELFF,TGTGCCAGCAGCTTGGGGGAGGGCACCGGGGAGCTGTTTTTT
TRBJ2-1,-,TRBD1,TRBV28,CASRTGTGGLHEQFF,TGTGCCAGCAGGACCGGGACAGGGGGCCTCCATGAGCAGTTCTTC
TRBJ1-1,few,TRBD1,TRBV6-2/TRBV6-3,CASSTDRVWYTEAFF,TGTGCCAGCAGCACCGACAGGGTCTGGTATACTGAAGCTTTCTTT
TRBJ1-1,-,-,TRBV19,CASSSGFEAFF,TGTGCCAGTAGTTCGGGGTTTGAAGCTTTCTTT
TRBJ2-1,-,TRBD1,TRBV12-3/TRBV12-4,CASSDRVHNEQFF,TGTGCCAGCAGTGACAGGGTGCACAATGAGCAGTTCTTC
TRBJ1-5,-,-,TRBV11-2,CASSSGVQPQHF,TGTGCCAGCAGCTCCGGGGTGCAGCCCCAGCATTTT
TRBJ1-1,-,TRBD1,TRBV4-3,CASSREQGAREAFF,TGCGCCAGCAGCCGCGAGCAGGGGGCGCGGGAAGCTTTCTTT
TRBJ2-5,-,TRBD1,TRBV5-4,CASSVRQGGETQYF,TGTGCCAGCAGCGTGAGACAGGGGGGAGAGACCCAGTACTTC
TRBJ2-5,-,-,TRBV7-2,CASSSQGGVIETQYF,TGTGCCAGCAGCTCTCAGGGTGGCGTGATAGAGACCCAGTACTTC
TRBJ2-3,-,TRBD2,TRBV5-4,CASSLPLAGADTQYF,TGTGCCAGCAGCTTGCCGCTAGCGGGGGCAGATACGCAGTATTTT
TRBJ2-5,-,TRBD1,TRBV18,CASSPDRGSETQYF,TGTGCCAGCTCACCCGACAGGGGGTCGGAGACCCAGTACTTC
TRBJ1-3,-,-,TRBV19,CASSDRHSGNTIYF,TGTGCCAGCTCCGACAGGCACTCTGGAAACACCATATATTTT
TRBJ1-6,-,-,TRBV6-6,CASRGTRRFNSPLHF,TGTGCCAGCAGAGGGACACGAAGGTTCAATTCACCCCTCCACTTT
TRBJ2-1,-,TRBD2,TRBV5-4,CASSLGGGAGYNEQFF,TGTGCCAGCAGCTTGGGCGGGGGGGCCGGGTACAATGAGCAGTTCTTC
TRBJ1-1,-,-,TRBV27,CASGFMKAARYTEAFF,TGTGCCAGCGGTTTTATGAAGGCGGCAAGATACACTGAAGCTTTCTTT
TRBJ1-2,-,-,TRBV29-1,CSTTGGDGYTF,TGCAGCACAACCGGGGGGGATGGCTACACCTTC
TRBJ2-3,-,-,TRBV23-1,CASSQGGEGTDTQYF,TGCGCCAGCAGTCAAGGGGGCGAAGGCACAGATACGCAGTATTTT
TRBJ1-5,-,-,TRBV19,CASSENFGQFYQHF,TGTGCCAGTAGTGAAAACTTTGGACAGTTTTACCAGCATTTT
TRBJ1-3,few,-,TRBV2,CASSVTAGSGNTIYF,TGTGCCAGCAGTGTCACCGCAGGCTCTGGAAACACCATATATTTT
TRBJ2-5,-,TRBD2,TRBV3-1/TRBV3-2,CASTSGAGILETQYF,TGTGCCAGCACGAGCGGAGCGGGGATACTAGAGACCCAGTACTTC
TRBJ2-2,-,-,TRBV4-1,CASSQGGLDTGELFF,TGCGCCAGCAGCCAAGGCGGACTTGACACCGGGGAGCTGTTTTTT
TRBJ2-3,-,-,TRBV2,CASSAGTSPVTDTQYF,TGTGCCAGCAGTGCCGGGACTTCCCCCGTCACAGATACGCAGTATTTT
TRBJ2-1,-,TRBD1,TRBV5-1,CASSQGQGRYNEQFF,TGCGCCAGCAGCCAGGGACAGGGGCGATACAATGAGCAGTTCTTC
TRBJ1-3,-,-,TRBV5-4,CASSSPQASSGNTIYF,TGTGCCAGCAGCTCTCCACAGGCTAGCTCTGGAAACACCATATATTTT
TRBJ1-1,-,-,TRBV27,CASTAQGRGTEAFF,TGTGCCAGCACCGCACAGGGTCGGGGCACTGAAGCTTTCTTT